This TCR beta chain was retrieved from a study of T cell responses to AZD1222 COVID-19 vaccine. Produced via immunoSEQ multiplex PCR; TCRdb's table is partial and in-frame only. The table includes roughly 110,000 clones, more than 80% detected once. The V gene's germline CDR1 is MNHNS and CDR2 SASEGT. The V segment lost 3 bases and the J segment 0 bases; nucleotides outside the gene matches: 5. This CDR3 is 17 amino acids long. The receptor comes from an adult in good health. The sample here was peripheral blood, taken on day 0 of AZD1222 vaccination. V and J are TRBV6-1 and TRBJ1-6; 7 bases align to TRBD1. CDR3: CASSDYRGLSYNSPLHF. The CDR3 DNA sequence: TGTGCCAGCAGTGATTACAGGGGCCTCTCCTATAATTCACCCCTCCACTTT.